The clone carrying this T cell receptor (beta chain) has just a few counts. Its target is not known. At one end, the junction sequence differs from germline, possibly due to a read error. This entry is derived from a study of cytomegalovirus exposure and HLA in healthy donors. Whole-study findings and limits: TCR beta sequences numbering around 15,000 were associated with HLA alleles at 0.05 false discovery rate in a later analysis. The study labeled 150 or so TCR beta chains cytomegalovirus-associated.

Primers included in the PCR were 60 Vbeta and 13 Jbeta primers. TCRdb keeps only in-frame clones here, not all; method: immunoSEQ multiplex PCR. The sample has fewer than 250,000 clones, approximately 75% seen once; the top ten hold about 4.6%. Germline CDR1 LNHDA, CDR2 SQIVND (reference sequence). The CDR3 runs to 13 residues. Sequenced material: PBMCs. The chain carries TRBV19 and TRBJ1-1; 10 nucleotides line up with TRBD1. The TCR sequence derives from a young man in good health and CMV-seropositive. The CDR3 here is CASSVDRGREAFF. For the CDR3, the DNA is TGTGCCAGTAGTGTAGACAGGGGGCGTGAAGCTTTCTTT.